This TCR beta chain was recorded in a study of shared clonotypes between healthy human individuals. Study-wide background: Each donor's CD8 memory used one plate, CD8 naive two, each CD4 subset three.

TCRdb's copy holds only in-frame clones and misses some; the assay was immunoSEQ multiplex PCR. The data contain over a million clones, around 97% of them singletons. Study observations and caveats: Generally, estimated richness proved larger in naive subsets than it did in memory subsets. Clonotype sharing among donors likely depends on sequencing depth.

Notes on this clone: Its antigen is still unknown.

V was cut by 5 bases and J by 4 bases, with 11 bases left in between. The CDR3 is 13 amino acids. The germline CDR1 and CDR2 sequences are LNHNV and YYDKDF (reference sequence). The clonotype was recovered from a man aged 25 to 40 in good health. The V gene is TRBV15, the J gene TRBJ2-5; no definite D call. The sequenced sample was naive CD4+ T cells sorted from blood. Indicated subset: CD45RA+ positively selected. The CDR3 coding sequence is TGTGCCACCAGCCAGCAGTTTGGAGAGACCCAGTACTTC. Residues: CATSQQFGETQYF.